These T cell receptor beta chains were read from a single sample in a study of a mutant IDH1 vaccine in newly diagnosed glioma. Sequencing was performed with immunoSEQ multiplex PCR; in TCRdb, only in-frame clones are kept and a portion is missing. The table includes about 92,000 clones, around four fifths detected once. The starting material was PBMCs, obtained from a glioma patient treated with radiotherapy, temozolomide or both. The receptors here all came from a woman aged 50 to 60 with glioma. Both conserved end residues are part of each CDR3. Each record gives: V gene, D gene, CDR3 protein. A D gene is named only where the DNA matches it firmly.

TRBV2 TRBD1 CASRLTGGRGYTF
TRBV2 TRBD1 CATSGGNQPQHF
TRBV19 TRBD1 CATLDRGNTEAFF
TRBV7-2 TRBD2 CASSLLSGAVMDTQYF
TRBV7-8 . CASSSNPLNQPQHF
TRBV9 . CASSLGRKAGDTQYF
TRBV7-9 TRBD1 CARGDSLGNEQFF
TRBV19 . CASSTPQASYGYTF
TRBV7-9 TRBD2 CASSWTSGETPYEQYF
TRBV11-2 . CASSWGEDTEAFF
TRBV29-1 TRBD1 CSVVIQQGRAEAFF
TRBV27 TRBD1 CASEDRGRFQAFF
TRBV4-3 . CASSQVLGGQDYGYTF
TRBV5-4 . CASSFEETQYF
TRBV25-1 . CASSEWREGAEAFF
TRBV5-1 TRBD2 CASSLVLLAGGYTDTQYF
TRBV2 . CASTRAGERTEAFF
TRBV19 . CASSKPLSAEAFF
TRBV9 TRBD1 CASTPFDRVRTDTQYF
TRBV11-1 TRBD1 CASSSLTGQGSHYGYTF
TRBV2 . CASSEYPINTGELFF
TRBV14 TRBD1 CASSVQGLGGYTF
TRBV27 TRBD1 CASSLGTGFNSPLHF
TRBV5-1 . CASSLAPGTYEQYF
TRBV4-3 TRBD1 CASSQGTGGAVNSPLHF
TRBV7-2 TRBD2 CASSLVAGGRTDTQYF
TRBV4-3 . CASSQAIVSSGNTIYF
TRBV5-1 TRBD1 CASSYRDRGYEQYF
TRBV9 . CASSVGGGQTNEKLFF
TRBV4-1 . CASSQSQGGKGYGYTF
TRBV7-9 . CASSPLGRETQYF
TRBV30 . CAWSEMGGPQHF
TRBV9 . CASSVEEGARFF
TRBV4-1 . CASSRGSSGKIQPQHF
TRBV9 . CASSGPHMGSTDTQYF
TRBV30 . CAWTAETEAFF
TRBV6-6 . CASSRTWGTEAFF
TRBV5-1 TRBD2 CASSGLAGFQETQYF
TRBV5-1 TRBD2 CASKLAGESTDTQYF
TRBV5-4 TRBD1 CASSLTGGDEQFF
TRBV10-2 TRBD1 CASGGPSNQPQHF
TRBV9 TRBD2 CASSVPYRGGALNTGELFF
TRBV7-2 . CASSPPAAAPGNTIYF
TRBV25-1 . CASRGPDRTQYF
TRBV19 . CASSGQSISGNTIYF
TRBV25-1 . CASSESRSTGELFF
TRBV5-1 . CASSFTPVGDQYF
TRBV5-1 . CASSLQGDGYTF
TRBV6-1 TRBD1 CASSDGQGFSTISYEQYF
TRBV5-1 . CASSSGRGNTIYF
TRBV27 TRBD2 CASRSTGTGVTSGGWEQYF
TRBV9 TRBD1 CASSPRQGGDSPLHF
TRBV5-1 . CASRLESSYNSPLHF
TRBV6-6 TRBD1 CASRATGQGARQPQHF
TRBV4-2 . CASSQTYAEGGGPNYGYTF